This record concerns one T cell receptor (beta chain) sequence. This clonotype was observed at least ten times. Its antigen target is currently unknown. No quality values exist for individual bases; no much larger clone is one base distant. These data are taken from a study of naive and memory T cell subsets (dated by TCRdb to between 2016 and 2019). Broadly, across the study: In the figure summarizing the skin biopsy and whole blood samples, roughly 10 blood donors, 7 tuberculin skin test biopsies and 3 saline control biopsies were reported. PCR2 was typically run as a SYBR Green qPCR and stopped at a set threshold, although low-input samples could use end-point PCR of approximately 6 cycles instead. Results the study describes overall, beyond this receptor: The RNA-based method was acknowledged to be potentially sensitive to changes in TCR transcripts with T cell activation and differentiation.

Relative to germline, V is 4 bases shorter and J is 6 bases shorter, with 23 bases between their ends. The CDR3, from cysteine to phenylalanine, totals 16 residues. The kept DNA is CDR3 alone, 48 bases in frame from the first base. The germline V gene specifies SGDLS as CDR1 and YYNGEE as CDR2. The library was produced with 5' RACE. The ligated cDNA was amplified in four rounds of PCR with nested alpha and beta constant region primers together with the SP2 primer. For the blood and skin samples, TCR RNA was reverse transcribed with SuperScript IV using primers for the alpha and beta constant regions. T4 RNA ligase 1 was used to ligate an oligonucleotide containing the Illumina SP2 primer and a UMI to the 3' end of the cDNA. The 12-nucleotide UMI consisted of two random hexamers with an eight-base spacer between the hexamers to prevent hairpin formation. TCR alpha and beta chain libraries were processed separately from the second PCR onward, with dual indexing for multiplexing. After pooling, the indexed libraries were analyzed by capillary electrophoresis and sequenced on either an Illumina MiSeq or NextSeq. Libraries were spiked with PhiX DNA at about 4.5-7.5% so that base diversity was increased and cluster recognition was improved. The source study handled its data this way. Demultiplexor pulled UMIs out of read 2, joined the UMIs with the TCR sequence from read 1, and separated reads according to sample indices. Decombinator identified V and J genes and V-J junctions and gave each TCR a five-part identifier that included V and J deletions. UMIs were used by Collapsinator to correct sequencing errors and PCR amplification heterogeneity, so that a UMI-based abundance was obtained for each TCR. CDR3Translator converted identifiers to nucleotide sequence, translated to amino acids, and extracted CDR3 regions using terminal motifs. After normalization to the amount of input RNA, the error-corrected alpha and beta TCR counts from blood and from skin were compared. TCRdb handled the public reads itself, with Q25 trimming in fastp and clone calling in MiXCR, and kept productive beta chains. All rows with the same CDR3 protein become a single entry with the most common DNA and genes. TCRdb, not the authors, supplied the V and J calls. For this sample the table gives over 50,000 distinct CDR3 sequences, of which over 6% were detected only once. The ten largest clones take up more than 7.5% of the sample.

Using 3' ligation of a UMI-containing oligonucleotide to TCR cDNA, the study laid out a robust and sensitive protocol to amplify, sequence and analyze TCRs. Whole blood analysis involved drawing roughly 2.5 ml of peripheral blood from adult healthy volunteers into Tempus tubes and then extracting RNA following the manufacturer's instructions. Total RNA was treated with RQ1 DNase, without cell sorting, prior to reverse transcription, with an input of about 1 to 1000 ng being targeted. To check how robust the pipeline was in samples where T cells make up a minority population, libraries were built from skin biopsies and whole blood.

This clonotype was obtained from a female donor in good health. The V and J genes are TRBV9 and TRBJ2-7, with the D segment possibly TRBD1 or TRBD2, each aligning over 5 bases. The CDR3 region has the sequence CASSTYSGAFEAEQYF. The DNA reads TGTGCCAGCAGCACTTATTCCGGGGCCTTCGAGGCCGAGCAGTACTTC.